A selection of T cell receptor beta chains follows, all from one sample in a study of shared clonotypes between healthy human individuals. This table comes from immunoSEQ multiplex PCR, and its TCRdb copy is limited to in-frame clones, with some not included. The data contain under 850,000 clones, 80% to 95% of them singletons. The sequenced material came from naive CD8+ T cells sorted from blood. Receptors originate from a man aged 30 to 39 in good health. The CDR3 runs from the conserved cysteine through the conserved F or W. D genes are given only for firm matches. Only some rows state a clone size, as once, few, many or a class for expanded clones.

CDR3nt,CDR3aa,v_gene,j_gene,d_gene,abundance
TGTGCCAGCAGCTTAGGAGGGGGCGACCATCAGCCCCAGCATTTT,CASSLGGGDHQPQHF,TRBV7-2,TRBJ1-5,TRBD1,NA
TGTGCCAGCAGCCAAGTATGGGGAGACTCCTACAATGAGCAGTTCTTC,CASSQVWGDSYNEQFF,TRBV4-2,TRBJ2-1,NA,NA
TGTGCCAGCAGTCATGGGTTGGGCCGGGAAGCTTTCTTT,CASSHGLGREAFF,TRBV6-5,TRBJ1-1,NA,NA
TGTGCCATCAGTGACACGACAGGGGCTAATGAAAAACTGTTTTTT,CAISDTTGANEKLFF,TRBV10-3,TRBJ1-4,TRBD1,NA
TGTGCCAGCAGCACCCCGAGGACTAGCGGTTCCTACGAGCAGTACTTC,CASSTPRTSGSYEQYF,TRBV28,TRBJ2-7,TRBD2,NA
TGTGCCATCAGTGAGGGCAGCTCCTACGAGCAGTACTTC,CAISEGSSYEQYF,TRBV10-3,TRBJ2-7,NA,NA
TGTGCCACCAGCAGAGAGCTCGCCGGGAGCCCATACAATGAGCAGTTCTTC,CATSRELAGSPYNEQFF,TRBV15,TRBJ2-1,NA,NA
TGTGCCAGCAGTTTAGGCGGGTATAATGAGCAGTTCTTC,CASSLGGYNEQFF,TRBV27,TRBJ2-1,NA,NA
TGTGCCAGCCAGGGGAGACGGACTGAAGCTTTCTTT,CASQGRRTEAFF,TRBV2,TRBJ1-1,NA,NA
TGTGCCAGCAGCTTGGAAGGGGACAGGGTGTACGAGCAGTACTTC,CASSLEGDRVYEQYF,TRBV5-5,TRBJ2-7,TRBD1,NA
TGCGCCAGCAGCCAAGGACAGGGGTTAACCGGGGAGCTGTTTTTT,CASSQGQGLTGELFF,TRBV4-1,TRBJ2-2,TRBD1,NA
TGTGCCAGCAGCTTAGGGTCCCGGGTTTCGGCAGGGATCGACGACGAGCAGTACTTC,CASSLGSRVSAGIDDEQYF,TRBV7-2,TRBJ2-7,NA,NA
TGTGCCAGCAGCTTAGCGGGAGGGGACTCGAGCACAGATACGCAGTATTTT,CASSLAGGDSSTDTQYF,TRBV7-6,TRBJ2-3,TRBD2,once
TGTGCCAGCAGTCGGACAGGGTACAACACTGAAGCTTTCTTT,CASSRTGYNTEAFF,TRBV28,TRBJ1-1,TRBD1,NA
TGTGCCAGCAGCCACCTCAGGGGCGTTAACACCGGGGAGCTGTTTTTT,CASSHLRGVNTGELFF,TRBV9,TRBJ2-2,NA,NA
TGTGCCAGCAGTTACTCGACAGGTAACGAGCAGTTCTTC,CASSYSTGNEQFF,TRBV6-5,TRBJ2-1,NA,NA
TGTGCCAGCAGCTTGGGCCTCGAGGTAGCGTACAATGAGCAGTTCTTC,CASSLGLEVAYNEQFF,TRBV5-8,TRBJ2-1,NA,once
TGTGCCAGCAGTGAAGTAGCGGGAGACCCCTACGAGCAGTACTTC,CASSEVAGDPYEQYF,TRBV6-1,TRBJ2-7,TRBD2,NA
TGTGCCAGCAGCCTCGTGGGAGAAATGAACACTGAAGCTTTCTTT,CASSLVGEMNTEAFF,TRBV11-2,TRBJ1-1,NA,NA
TGTGCTAGTGGTTTGGCAGGGGAATACAATGAGCAGTTCTTC,CASGLAGEYNEQFF,TRBV12-5,TRBJ2-1,NA,NA
TGTGCCAGCAGCTCGACTCCGAGCTCCTACAATGAGCAGTTCTTC,CASSSTPSSYNEQFF,TRBV7-9,TRBJ2-1,NA,NA